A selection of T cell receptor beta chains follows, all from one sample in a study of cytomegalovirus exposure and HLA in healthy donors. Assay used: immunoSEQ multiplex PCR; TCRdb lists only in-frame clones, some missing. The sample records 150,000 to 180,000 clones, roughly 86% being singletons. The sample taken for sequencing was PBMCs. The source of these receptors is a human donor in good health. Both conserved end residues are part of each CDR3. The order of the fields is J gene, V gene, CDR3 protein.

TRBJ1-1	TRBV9	CASSVAGRMNTEAFF
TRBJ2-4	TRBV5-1	CASSPRVAKNIQYF
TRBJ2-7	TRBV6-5	CASSGFVRGNEQYF
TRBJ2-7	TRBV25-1	CASSEPRGWAGDEQYF
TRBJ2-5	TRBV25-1	CASLDWGRETQYF
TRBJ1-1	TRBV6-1	CASTNGNRNTEAFF
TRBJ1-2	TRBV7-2	CARDRFPLYGYTF
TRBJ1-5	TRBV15	CATSRTGGGNQPQHF
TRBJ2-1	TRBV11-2	CASSLDRFSGLKGEQFF
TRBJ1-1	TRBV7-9	CASSTGFGTEAFF
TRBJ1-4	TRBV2	CASKGFGGEKLFF
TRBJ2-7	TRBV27	CASSPRTGSPEQYF
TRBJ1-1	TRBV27	CASSLAAGTGGTEAFF
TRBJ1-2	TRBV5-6	CASSLTGLNYGYTF
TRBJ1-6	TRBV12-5	CASGFLISGQHNSPLHF
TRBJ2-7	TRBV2	CASIRGYEQYF
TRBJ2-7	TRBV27	CASSLTGDSYEQYF
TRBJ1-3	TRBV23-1	CASSPGSCPGNTIYF
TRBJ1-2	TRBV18	CASSPQTGTSNYGYTF
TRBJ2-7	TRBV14	CASSLRDFPYEQYF
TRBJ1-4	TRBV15	CATSRVPLQTGTNEKLFF
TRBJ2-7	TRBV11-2	CARLELTSTHEQYF
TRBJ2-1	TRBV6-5	CASSYSGTGNGNEQFF
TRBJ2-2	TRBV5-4	CASSLGDRSANTGELFF
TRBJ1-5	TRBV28	CASSLTGQFSNQPQHF
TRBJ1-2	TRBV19	CASSIQGYGYGYTF
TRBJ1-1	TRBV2	CASSLTGSNTEAFF
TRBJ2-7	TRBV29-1	CSATLGLVDEQYF
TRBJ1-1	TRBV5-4	CASSQGNTEAFF
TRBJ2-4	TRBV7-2	CASSLGTKNIQYF
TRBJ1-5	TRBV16	CASSLSRGTGDQPQHF
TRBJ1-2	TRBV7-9	CASSPTGTGYGYTF
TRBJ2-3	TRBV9	CASSATIAGGEDTQYF
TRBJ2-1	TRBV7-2	CASSLESDYGYEQFF
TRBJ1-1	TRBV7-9	CASSHGQAPEAFF
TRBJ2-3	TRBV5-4	CASSYGPRATDTQYF
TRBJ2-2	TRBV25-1	CASSERIGTATGELFF
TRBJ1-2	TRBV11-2	CASSLPPTGYGYTF
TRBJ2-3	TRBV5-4	CASSRPAGGTSTDTQYF
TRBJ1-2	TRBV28	CASSLADRDYGYTF
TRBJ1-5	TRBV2	CASSRGYGNQPQHF
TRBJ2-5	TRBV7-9	CASSLGSGFQETQYF
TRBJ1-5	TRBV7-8	CASSLAAGANQPQHF
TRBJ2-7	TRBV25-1	CASSEKRLAGVAGEQYF
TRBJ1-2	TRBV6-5	CASTLGQSYGYTF
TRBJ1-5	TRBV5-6	CASSLRGGADYSNQPQHF
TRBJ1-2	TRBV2	CASSDASQGYGYTF
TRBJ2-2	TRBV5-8	CASSLEWDKSTGELFF
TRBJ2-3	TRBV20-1	CSAPGLEYF
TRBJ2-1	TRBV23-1	CASSPRIAGGNEQFF
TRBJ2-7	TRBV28	CASSYRVWDEQYF
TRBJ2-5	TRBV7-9	CASSFRPTQETQYF
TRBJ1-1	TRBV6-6	CASGSTEAFF